This is a list of T cell receptor beta chains from one sample in a study of CD8 T cells in Susac syndrome. Each CDR3 protein is one row after TCRdb ran MiXCR on the immunoSEQ multiplex PCR reads. The sample carries 100,000 to 150,000 distinct CDR3 sequences, around 94% recorded once. The sequencing input was CD8+ T cells from PBMCs. All receptors come from a human donor with Susac syndrome. Each CDR3 is given with its conserved first and last residue. A D gene is named only where the DNA matches it firmly. Expanded clones get a size class; other rows say once, few or many, or leave the size out.

>-|-|TRBV6-5|TRBJ1-3
TGTGCCAGCAGTTACTCGGTCCAGGGTTACACCATATATTTT
CASSYSVQGYTIYF
>-|-|TRBV29-1|TRBJ2-2
TGCAGCGTTGTAGGCGTATTAAACACCGGGGAGCTGTTTTTT
CSVVGVLNTGELFF
>-|-|TRBV10-2|TRBJ2-1
TGTGCCAGCAGTGACTACAATGAGCAGTTCTTC
CASSDYNEQFF
>-|-|TRBV7-9|TRBJ2-7
TGTGCCAGCAGCTCTGAGGGGGACTACGAGCAGTACTTC
CASSSEGDYEQYF
>TRBD2|once|TRBV6-4|TRBJ2-1
TGTGCCAGCAGTGGTAGCGGGGGGGGCGATGAGCAGTTCTTC
CASSGSGGGDEQFF
>-|-|TRBV28|TRBJ2-2
TGTGCCAGCAGTTTTCTCCGCGGCCAGGGGAGTGTCACCGGGGAGCTGTTTTTT
CASSFLRGQGSVTGELFF
>TRBD2|-|TRBV10-2|TRBJ2-5
TGCGCCAGCAGTGAGGTAGCGGGGGGGCCCGAGACCCAGTACTTC
CASSEVAGGPETQYF
>-|-|TRBV4-3|TRBJ1-1
TGCGCCAGCAGCCCTGCTGGGGGTCGGGGCACTGAAGCTTTCTTT
CASSPAGGRGTEAFF
>-|-|TRBV27|TRBJ2-5
TGTGCCAGCAGCCATAACGGCAACCAAGAGACCCAGTACTTC
CASSHNGNQETQYF
>-|-|TRBV7-9|TRBJ2-7
TGTGCCAGCAGCTTAGGGGCGGACAATCCCTACGAGCAGTACTTC
CASSLGADNPYEQYF
>-|once|TRBV12-3/TRBV12-4|TRBJ2-2
TGTGCCAGCAGTTTTGCCGGGTCATACACCGGGGAGCTGTTTTTT
CASSFAGSYTGELFF
>-|-|TRBV27|TRBJ1-2
TGTGCCAGCAGTTGGAGCGCAGGGGACTCTAACTATGGCTACACCTTC
CASSWSAGDSNYGYTF
>-|-|TRBV12-5|TRBJ2-3
TGTGCTAGTGGTTTGTTCATTATTGATTGGCCAGATACGCAGTATTTT
CASGLFIIDWPDTQYF
>-|-|TRBV4-3|TRBJ2-1
TGCGCCAGCAGCCAAGAAGAGGGGACGGGGTACAATGAGCAGTTCTTC
CASSQEEGTGYNEQFF
>-|once|TRBV24-1|TRBJ1-4
TGTGCCACCAGTGAGAAGGGTAATAATGAAAAACTGTTTTTT
CATSEKGNNEKLFF
>TRBD1|-|TRBV5-4|TRBJ2-2
TGTGCCAGCAGCTTAGGGGTTACAGGGGCGTACACCGGGGAGCTGTTTTTT
CASSLGVTGAYTGELFF
>-|-|TRBV30|TRBJ1-5
TGTGCCTGGAGTGTAGGTTCGGGCTACGAGCCCCAGCATTTT
CAWSVGSGYEPQHF
>-|-|TRBV7-8|TRBJ2-2
TGTGCCAGCAGCTCAACCTGGGATGACACCGGGGAGCTGTTTTTT
CASSSTWDDTGELFF
>-|-|TRBV20-1|TRBJ1-5
TGCAGTGCTCTAGGGAAGGGCAATCAGCCCCAGCATTTT
CSALGKGNQPQHF
>-|-|TRBV4-1|TRBJ1-4
TGCGCCAGCAGCCAAGATTCAGGGAGGGACGAAAAACTGTTTTTT
CASSQDSGRDEKLFF
>-|-|TRBV7-2|TRBJ2-3
TGTGCCAGCAGCTTAGACGGGAGTCGCACAGATACGCAGTATTTT
CASSLDGSRTDTQYF
>-|once|TRBV25-1|TRBJ2-6
TGTGCCAGCAGTGAATCGGTCGCCTCTGGGGCCAACGTCCTGACTTTC
CASSESVASGANVLTF
>-|-|TRBV4-1|TRBJ1-4
TGCGCCAGCAGCGGAAAGGGGGGGGTTGGTGAAAAACTGTTTTTT
CASSGKGGVGEKLFF
>-|-|TRBV2|TRBJ2-1
TGTGCCAGCAGCCCGGGCGCCGAGCAGTTCTTC
CASSPGAEQFF
>TRBD1|-|TRBV11-3|TRBJ1-1
TGTGCCAGCGGACAGGGCATGAACACTGAAGCTTTCTTT
CASGQGMNTEAFF
>-|-|TRBV6-5|TRBJ2-1
TGTGCCAGCAGTTACGATTCCTACAATGAGCAGTTCTTC
CASSYDSYNEQFF
>TRBD2|-|TRBV20-1|TRBJ2-3
TGCAGTGCTAGAGATGGACTAGCGGAAAGCACAGATACGCAGTATTTT
CSARDGLAESTDTQYF
>-|-|TRBV27|TRBJ1-6
TGTGCCAGCAGTTTATTGGCCGGAGGTCGAGATTCACCCCTCCACTTT
CASSLLAGGRDSPLHF
>-|once|TRBV30|TRBJ2-1
TGTGCCTGGACGACAGTTCCAAGCTCCTACAATGAGCAGTTCTTC
CAWTTVPSSYNEQFF
>-|-|TRBV29-1|TRBJ1-2
TGCAGCGTTGAGAAGGGAATGGGCTATGGCTACACCTTC
CSVEKGMGYGYTF
>-|-|TRBV5-6|TRBJ2-7
TGTGCCAGCAGCTTGGAGCTTAGCTCCTACGAGCAGTACTTC
CASSLELSSYEQYF
>TRBD1|-|TRBV27|TRBJ2-7
TGTGCCAGCAGCCTCGGGGACAGGGGTTACGAGCAGTACTTC
CASSLGDRGYEQYF
>TRBD1|-|TRBV6-6|TRBJ1-3
TGTGCCAGCAGGGGACAGAGCTCTGGAAACACCATATATTTT
CASRGQSSGNTIYF
>TRBD1|once|TRBV12-3/TRBV12-4|TRBJ2-2
TGTGCCAGCAGTCCGACAGGGGTGGACACCGGGGAGCTGTTTTTT
CASSPTGVDTGELFF
>TRBD2|-|TRBV9|TRBJ2-7
TGTGCCAGCAGCGTATGGGGGGGGGACGACGAGCAGTACTTC
CASSVWGGDDEQYF
>-|-|TRBV9|TRBJ2-5
TGTGCCAGCAGCGTTAGCGCATCGCAAGAGACCCAGTACTTC
CASSVSASQETQYF
>TRBD1|-|TRBV30|TRBJ1-1
TGTGCCTGGAGTGTTATGACAGGGGTGAACACTGAAGCTTTCTTT
CAWSVMTGVNTEAFF
>-|-|TRBV28|TRBJ2-7
TGTGCCAGCAGTTTCGGGTACAACTACGAGCAGTACTTC
CASSFGYNYEQYF
>-|-|TRBV20-1|TRBJ2-1
TGCAGTGCTAGAGGGGGGCTAAGTGACAATGAGCAGTTCTTC
CSARGGLSDNEQFF
>-|-|TRBV29-1|TRBJ1-1
TGCAGCGTTGACGGGGGGGCGGACACTGAAGCTTTCTTT
CSVDGGADTEAFF
>TRBD2|-|TRBV6-5|TRBJ2-7
TGTGCCAGCAGTTCTTTGACTAGCGGGGCAAACTCCTACGAGCAGTACTTC
CASSSLTSGANSYEQYF
>TRBD1|-|TRBV29-1|TRBJ1-2
TGCAGCGTTGAAGGGGACAGGGGATTAAGTAGCTATGGCTACACCTTC
CSVEGDRGLSSYGYTF
>TRBD2|-|TRBV5-1|TRBJ2-7
TGCGCCAGCAGCTTCGGCGGGGGTGGGTCCTACGAGCAGTACTTC
CASSFGGGGSYEQYF
>TRBD1|-|TRBV2|TRBJ2-7
TGTGCCAGCAGTGAAGAAGGGACAGGCGTCTACGAGCAGTACTTC
CASSEEGTGVYEQYF
>TRBD1|-|TRBV12-3/TRBV12-4|TRBJ2-1
TGTGCCAGCAGTTTAGAGGGTGACAGGGGCGCGGGATACAATGAGCAGTTCTTC
CASSLEGDRGAGYNEQFF
>-|-|TRBV24-1|TRBJ2-2
TGTGCCACCAGTGACCGGGGAAGGGGGACTTTGAACACCGGGGAGCTGTTTTTT
CATSDRGRGTLNTGELFF
>TRBD1|-|TRBV4-1|TRBJ2-7
TGCGCCAGCAGCCAAGAAACCGCGGCAGGGGGCATGTACGAGCAGTACTTC
CASSQETAAGGMYEQYF
>-|-|TRBV9|TRBJ2-3
TGTGCCAGCAGCGTATATGGCGCAGATACGCAGTATTTT
CASSVYGADTQYF
>TRBD2|-|TRBV6-5|TRBJ2-2
TGTGCCAGCAGTTCCCCTAGCGGTACGCCCGGGGAGCTGTTTTTT
CASSSPSGTPGELFF
>TRBD1|-|TRBV13|TRBJ1-1
TGTGCCAGCAGCACTCCAGGGGACAGGAGGACCTTCACTGAAGCTTTCTTT
CASSTPGDRRTFTEAFF
>-|-|TRBV4-1|TRBJ1-1
TGCGCCAGCAGCCAGCGGAGGGGAACAGAGGCTTTCTTT
CASSQRRGTEAFF
>-|few|TRBV6-6|TRBJ2-7
TGTGCCAGCAGTTCTACTTACGAGCAGTACTTC
CASSSTYEQYF
>TRBD1|-|TRBV7-9|TRBJ2-7
TGTGCCAGCAGCTTACCGGACAGGCCCAACATCGACGAGCAGTACTTC
CASSLPDRPNIDEQYF
>TRBD2|-|TRBV12-3/TRBV12-4|TRBJ2-5
TGTGCCAGCAGTTTCTCTAGCGGGGATGATTTGGAGACCCAGTACTTC
CASSFSSGDDLETQYF